These 31 T cell receptor beta chains originate from one sample sequenced in a study of CD8 T cells in ankylosing spondylitis (dated by TCRdb to the late 2010s). Points the paper makes about the study in general: A TCR beta motif of eight highly homologous amino acid variants appeared characteristic of blood from ankylosing spondylitis patients.

The library was obtained by 5' RACE. Instrument on record: Illumina HiSeq 2500. TCRdb reanalyzed the raw reads on its own, using fastp at Q25 for trimming and MiXCR for clone calling, and kept in-frame beta chains. Rows with a matching CDR3 protein are joined into one entry that keeps the most common DNA and genes. This sample comprises about 220,000 distinct CDR3 sequences, roughly 18% of them detected only once. Of the sample, roughly 43% falls within the top ten clones. These receptors lack a known antigen. The sequencing input was blood, either unsorted or a sorted T cell fraction (not recorded which). The receptors stem from a male donor with ankylosing spondylitis.

The gene calls are TRBV10-3 and TRBJ2-1, with 14 nucleotides matching TRBD2. The CDR3 is 17 residues long. CDR1 ENHRY and CDR2 SYGVKD come from the germline V gene. V shed 0 bases, J shed 9 bases, and the junction held 7 bases outside the gene matches. The CDR3 DNA sequence: TGTGCCATCAGTGAGTCTGACCGACTAGCGGGAGGGAGTGAGCAGTTCTTC. Its protein product is CAISESDRLAGGSEQFF.

This clonotype was detected only a few times. This sequence joins TRBV3-1 and TRBJ1-2, with D hard to call. There are 12 residues in the CDR3. Trimming removed 3 bases at V and 7 bases at J, with 9 bases between. Per germline, CDR1 LGHDT and CDR2 YNNKEL (reference sequence). The CDR3 sequence: CASSQGIGGYTF. The DNA of the CDR3 is TGTGCCAGCAGCCAGGGAATCGGTGGCTACACCTTC.

In this sample, this clonotype turned up a few times. Here the CDR3 DNA reads TGCGCCAGCAGTTGGAGCGGGCGAGAGGGGAATGAGCAGTTCTTC. The encoded protein is CASSWSGREGNEQFF. The chain carries TRBV4-3 and TRBJ2-1, with D tentatively TRBD2 (6 bases). Germline assignment: CDR1 LGHNA and CDR2 YSLEER. The CDR3 length is 15 residues. Trimming cost V 6 bases and J 7 bases, with 19 bases left between them.

This clonotype has a count of ten or more. V and J are TRBV12-3 or TRBV12-4 and TRBJ1-1; TRBD1 is a possible D gene (6 bases). Trimming left V 5 bases short and J 4 bases short, with 14 bases between. This CDR3 region has 14 residues. As DNA, the CDR3 is TGTGCCAGCAGTGCCACGGGGGGCGGCACTGAAGCTTTCTTT. Protein sequence: CASSATGGGTEAFF.

Only a few counts were recorded for this clonotype. The chain employs TRBV10-3 and TRBJ2-2; the D gene is possibly TRBD2 (6 bases). This CDR3 region has 16 residues. The V end was cut by 7 bases, the J end by 4 bases, with 19 bases between. CDR1 is ENHRY, CDR2 SYGVKD, per germline. The CDR3 nucleotides read TGTGCCATCACTGGAGATAGCGGAGAGAGCACCGGGGAGCTGTTTTTT. This sequence encodes CAITGDSGESTGELFF.

The CDR3 sequence is CASSSEASETETQYF. Here the CDR3 DNA reads TGTGCCAGCAGCAGCGAAGCTAGCGAGACGGAGACCCAGTACTTC. This chain uses TRBV3-1 with TRBJ2-5; D is perhaps TRBD2 (6 bases). Germline V lookup: CDR1 LGHDT, CDR2 YNNKEL (reference sequence). The CDR3 sequence is 15 residues long. Trimming cost V 5 bases and J 5 bases, with 18 bases left between them.

This clonotype was picked up a small number of times. CDR3 region: CASTKIQGALADTQYF. The CDR3 DNA reads as TGTGCCAGCACCAAAATACAGGGGGCATTAGCAGATACGCAGTATTTT. V gene TRBV27 combines with J gene TRBJ2-3, with 9 bases lining up with TRBD1. The CDR3 sequence is 16 residues long. Germline lookup yields CDR1 MNHEY and CDR2 SMNVEV (reference sequence). V was clipped by 7 bases and J by 4 bases; unmatched bases: 12.

This rearrangement joins TRBV2 to TRBJ2-1; TRBD1 agrees at 7 bases. Losses at the gene ends were 2 bases for V and 10 bases for J; bases not matched to a gene: 14. In germline, CDR1 is SNHLY, CDR2 FYNNEI. The CDR3 is 16 residues long. CDR3 loop: CASSERRQGGWAEQFF. The CDR3 DNA reads as TGTGCCAGCAGTGAACGGCGACAGGGTGGTTGGGCCGAGCAGTTCTTC.

This clonotype was observed a handful of times. The chain joins TRBV5-1 to TRBJ2-3; 9 nucleotides match TRBD2. CDR3 length equals 15 residues. CDR1 is SGHRS, CDR2 YFSETQ, per germline. The ends lost 4 bases at V and 5 bases at J; junction bases unmatched: 8. The CDR3 nucleotides are TGCGCCAGCAGCGCGACTAGCGGCGCACAAGATACGCAGTATTTT. Residues: CASSATSGAQDTQYF.

The chain's CDR3 is CASGSGASSTDTQYF. Here the CDR3 DNA reads TGTGCCAGCGGCTCGGGGGCCTCAAGCACAGATACGCAGTATTTT. The chain couples TRBV7-3 to TRBJ2-3; perhaps D is TRBD1 or TRBD2 (6 bases each). Germline assignment: CDR1 SGHTA and CDR2 FQGTGA. The germline V and J ends were trimmed by 8 bases and 0 bases, with 15 bases remaining between them. This CDR3 region has 15 residues.

This clonotype has at least ten counts. The V call is TRBV3-1, the J call TRBJ2-1, with 10 bases matching TRBD2. V was pared by 5 bases and J by 2 bases, with 3 bases of the junction left unmatched. CDR3 length: 15 residues. Germline assignment: CDR1 LGHDT and CDR2 YNNKEL (reference sequence). CDR3 sequence reads: CASSLLAGTYNEQFF. The CDR3 DNA sequence: TGTGCCAGCAGCTTACTAGCGGGGACCTACAATGAGCAGTTCTTC.

This clonotype has a handful of counts. The chain combines TRBV6-1 with TRBJ2-7, with 9 bases identical to TRBD1. V dropped 8 bases and J dropped 1; count of bases not matched to a gene: 6. This CDR3 is 14 amino acids long. The germline V gene encodes CDR1 MNHNS and CDR2 SASEGT. In DNA, the CDR3 is TGTGCCAGCGCCGGGACAGGGTTTTCCTACGAGCAGTACTTC. It translates to CASAGTGFSYEQYF.

The chain couples TRBV3-1 to TRBJ2-5; 9 positions match TRBD1. V was clipped by 2 bases and J by 5 bases; unmatched bases: 12. The CDR3 covers 17 residues. CDR1 is LGHDT, CDR2 YNNKEL, per germline (reference sequence). The CDR3 loop is CASSQSELQGASETQYF. In DNA, the CDR3 is TGTGCCAGCAGCCAAAGTGAATTACAGGGGGCATCTGAGACCCAGTACTTC.

This clonotype was detected a few times. The V gene is TRBV29-1, the J gene TRBJ2-1, with 8 bases lining up with TRBD1. Germline CDR1 and CDR2: SQVTM and ANQGSEA. The CDR3 totals 12 residues. The trim removed 5 bases at V and 8 bases at J, leaving 5 bases unmatched. The CDR3 loop is CSVFTGGDEQFF. CDR3 DNA sequence: TGCAGCGTTTTCACAGGGGGTGATGAGCAGTTCTTC.

This clonotype was seen ten or more times. The chain couples TRBV4-1 to TRBJ2-7, with 7 bases lining up with TRBD1. CDR1 is MGHRA, CDR2 YSYEKL, per germline. The CDR3 is made up of 14 amino acids. V lost 1 base to trimming and J lost 5 bases; unmatched junction nucleotides: 5. DNA of the CDR3: TGCGCCAGCAGCCAAGCCGGGACAGTACACGAGCAGTACTTC. Residues: CASSQAGTVHEQYF.

This clonotype was counted only a few times. J is TRBJ2-5 and V is TRBV4-1; TRBD2 agrees at 7 bases. Germline CDR1 MGHRA, CDR2 YSYEKL. With V trimmed by 4 bases and J by 3 bases, 8 bases remained unmatched. There are 15 residues in the CDR3. The CDR3 sequence: CASSREGAGEETQYF. DNA for the CDR3: TGCGCCAGCAGCCGAGAAGGGGCGGGGGAAGAGACCCAGTACTTC.

This clonotype was seen only a few times. The V and J genes are TRBV4-1 and TRBJ1-5; D remains ambiguous. Germline-derived CDR1 and CDR2 are MGHRA and YSYEKL. The CDR3 is 14 amino acids. V shed 0 bases and J shed 0 bases, with 3 bases lying between them. The CDR3 bases are TGCGCCAGCAGCCAAGAGGCTAGCAATCAGCCCCAGCATTTT. Amino acids: CASSQEASNQPQHF.

This chain connects TRBV7-9 to TRBJ2-7, with D perhaps matching TRBD1 or TRBD2 (5 bases each). The germline V gene encodes CDR1 SEHNR and CDR2 FQNEAQ (reference sequence). This CDR3 has 15 residues. Deletions cut 5 bases from V and 5 bases from J, with 19 bases between. CDR3 sequence (DNA): TGTGCCAGCAGCAACCGGGACGGGCCCTACCACGAGCAGTACTTC. Translating gives CASSNRDGPYHEQYF. The complete variable domain, with remaining parts taken from reference TRBV7-9 and TRBJ2-7, reads DTGVSQNPRHKITKRGQNVTFRCDPISEHNRLYWYRQTLGQGPEFLTYFQNEAQLEKSRLLSDRFSAERPKGSFSTLEIQRTEQGDSAMYLCASSNRDGPYHEQYFGPGTRLTVT.

The chain combines TRBV11-2 with TRBJ2-1; 9 nucleotides line up with TRBD1. CDR1 is SGHAT, CDR2 FQNNGV, per germline. The CDR3 sequence is 14 residues long. V gave up 5 bases and J gave up 9 bases; unmatched junction bases: 8. For the CDR3, the DNA is TGTGCCAGCAGCCCGTGGACAGGGGAGGTTGAGCAGTTCTTC. Encoded protein: CASSPWTGEVEQFF. Based on the CDR3 plus reference TRBV11-2 and TRBJ2-1, the full variable domain is EAGVAQSPRYKIIEKRQSVAFWCNPISGHATLYWYQQILGQGPKLLIQFQNNGVVDDSQLPKDRFSAERLKGVDSTLKIQPAKLEDSAVYLCASSPWTGEVEQFFGPGTRLTVL.

Ten or more counts support this clonotype. The chain combines TRBV12-3 or TRBV12-4 with TRBJ2-5, with 8 bases aligning to TRBD2. With V trimmed by 4 bases and J by 1 base, 8 bases remained unmatched. The CDR3 is 16 residues long. CDR3 protein: CASSSLTSGGQETQYF. The CDR3 nucleotides read TGTGCCAGCAGTTCGCTCACTAGCGGCGGCCAAGAGACCCAGTACTTC.

This clonotype was counted between two and nine times. This chain links TRBV12-3 or TRBV12-4 with TRBJ2-5; no firm D call. The CDR3 sequence is 14 residues long. V lost 5 bases, J lost 5 bases, and 15 bases lay in between. In nucleotides, the CDR3 is TGTGCCAGCAGTCAGAACACGTTAGGGGAGACCCAGTACTTC. Protein product: CASSQNTLGETQYF.

Turning to this clonotype: The junction and the germline gene differ at one end; a read error may be behind it. V is TRBV29-1 and J is TRBJ2-7, with unresolved D. CDR3 length: 15 residues. Germline V lookup: CDR1 SQVTM, CDR2 ANQGSEA. The chain's CDR3 is CSVEGLTESYYEQYF. CDR3 coding DNA: TGCAGCGTCGAAGGGCTCACGGAGTCCTATTACGAGCAGTACTTC.

This chain joins TRBV7-9 and TRBJ2-5; either TRBD1 or TRBD2 may fit D (5 bases each). Trimming removed 3 bases from V and 3 bases from J, with 17 bases in between. The CDR3 is 16 residues long. Germline V gene data show CDR1 as SEHNR and CDR2 as FQNEAQ (reference sequence). CDR3 residues: CASSLVLGTDEETQYF. Here the CDR3 DNA reads TGTGCCAGCAGCTTGGTTCTTGGGACGGACGAAGAGACCCAGTACTTC.

The chain joins TRBV5-6 to TRBJ1-1, with D hard to call. Germline assignment: CDR1 SGHDT and CDR2 YYEEEE. The CDR3 length is 12 residues. V was pared by 4 bases and J by 7 bases, with 11 bases between. The CDR3 bases are TGTGCCAGCAGCCCGGGGAGTGTTGAAGCTTTCTTT. It yields the protein CASSPGSVEAFF.

This clonotype was counted between two and nine times. The chain links TRBV9 to TRBJ2-3; 9 bases map to TRBD2. The CDR3 contains 17 residues. The germline gives CDR1 SGDLS, CDR2 YYNGEE. The ends lost 0 bases at V and 2 bases at J; junction bases unmatched: 7. The CDR3 reads CASSVALAGTLTDTQYF. CDR3 coding DNA: TGTGCCAGCAGCGTAGCTCTAGCGGGAACCCTCACAGATACGCAGTATTTT.

The chain combines TRBV5-8 with TRBJ2-7; weak D call: TRBD2 (6 bases). The CDR3 sequence is 15 residues long. Germline V gene lookup returns CDR1 SGHTS and CDR2 YDEGEE. V was pared by 0 bases and J by 3 bases, with 13 bases between. The DNA for the CDR3 is TGTGCCAGCAGCTTGGGACCGGGACTCTACTACGAGCAGTACTTC. Its protein product is CASSLGPGLYYEQYF.

This clonotype was seen at least ten times. The chain combines TRBV29-1 with TRBJ1-1, with a weak D call TRBD1 (5 bases). Germline CDR1 SQVTM, CDR2 ANQGSEA. The CDR3 length is 12 residues. V lost 6 bases and J lost 8, with 16 bases in between. The CDR3 spells CSVATGQPEAFF. The CDR3 coding sequence is TGCAGCGTCGCAACCGGACAACCGGAAGCTTTCTTT.

The chain employs TRBV5-1 and TRBJ1-6; D is undetermined. Germline V gene data show CDR1 as SGHRS and CDR2 as YFSETQ. V was shortened by 1 base and J by 0 bases, with 11 bases between the two germline ends. This CDR3 is 17 amino acids long. As DNA, the CDR3 is TGCGCCAGCAGCTTGTCCACACCAAGCTCCTATAATTCACCCCTCCACTTT. Protein: CASSLSTPSSYNSPLHF.

This clonotype has a count of ten or more. The chain uses TRBV29-1 and TRBJ2-1; TRBD2 agrees at 8 bases. The CDR3 has 14 amino acids. Germline assignment: CDR1 SQVTM and CDR2 ANQGSEA. The trim removed 5 bases at V and 0 bases at J, leaving 3 bases unmatched. CDR3 residues: CSVWSGSSYNEQFF. CDR3 nucleotide sequence: TGCAGCGTTTGGAGCGGGAGCTCCTACAATGAGCAGTTCTTC.

At least ten counts were recorded for this clonotype. The V and J genes are TRBV7-9 and TRBJ2-7; the match to TRBD1 covers 11 bases. The length of the CDR3 is 15 residues. V shed 3 bases and J 4 bases; nucleotides not matched to a gene: 5. The germline V gene has CDR1 SEHNR and CDR2 FQNEAQ (reference sequence). The DNA of the CDR3 is TGTGCCAGCAGCTTCGCCGGGACAGGGGGGTACGAGCAGTACTTC. Encoded protein: CASSFAGTGGYEQYF.

V gene TRBV12-3 or TRBV12-4 combines with J gene TRBJ1-1; unclear D gene. With 3 bases removed from V and 7 bases from J, the gap between germline ends came to 12 bases. There are 13 residues in the CDR3. The CDR3 nucleotides read TGTGCCAGCAGTTTTGTGGTTCGGGGTGAAGCTTTCTTT. It yields the protein CASSFVVRGEAFF.